This T cell receptor (beta chain) derives from a study of CD8+ T cells in alopecia areata. Study-level results: Lesional scalp displayed greater clonality than normal scalp, most notably in alopecia totalis/universalis.

Only a few counts were recorded for this clone. Its antigen remains unknown. Germline V gives CDR1 SQVTM, CDR2 ANQGSEA. The length of the CDR3 is 14 residues. V was cut by 1 base and J by 6 bases, with 12 bases left in between. Following RNA extraction, reverse transcription yielded cDNA that acted as the sequencing template. Clones were sequenced by immunoSEQ multiplex PCR, and TCRdb holds only the in-frame ones, with some missing. The sample lists 200,000 or so clones, around 50% seen once, with nearly 5% in the top ten. The sample was CD8+ T cells sorted from blood. The sequence came from a human donor in good health. The V call is TRBV29-1, the J call TRBJ2-2; possible D gene TRBD2, 5 bases. CDR3 in DNA: TGCAGCGTTGAAGGTCGGGGTCCACCCGGGGAGCTGTTTTTT. Translating it yields CSVEGRGPPGELFF.